There are a few counts of the clone carrying this TCR beta chain. The junction departs from the called germline gene at one end, perhaps through a read error. This sample is drawn from a study of regulatory T cells in long-lasting Graves disease. Germline V gene data show CDR1 as SGHNT and CDR2 as YYREEE (reference sequence). The CDR3 has 17 residues. The time point: newly diagnosed GD, antithyroid drugs for less than 3 months. Construction of the TCR library relied on RNA isolated from PBMCs. In building TCR beta libraries, iRepertoire HTBI primers were used together with Arm-PCR of CDR3 regions. TCRdb called the multiplex PCR reads again in MiXCR, with one record for every CDR3 protein. The table shows 450,000 to 700,000 distinct CDR3 sequences, with roughly 12% occurring only once. This same sample was also taken into another study, of T cells in Graves' hyperthyroidism and ophthalmopathy.

The chain has TRBV5-4 and TRBJ1-1, with 8 bases identical to TRBD1. The source of this sequence is a man between 25 and 39 years old with Graves disease. Material: peripheral blood mononuclear cells (PBMCs), obtained at new diagnosis, from a patient treated with antithyroid drugs. Here the CDR3 DNA reads TGTGCCAGCAACTTGGGGGGACAGGTCCTCGGATGGGCTGAAGCTTTCTTT. Encoded protein: CASNLGGQVLGWAEAFF.